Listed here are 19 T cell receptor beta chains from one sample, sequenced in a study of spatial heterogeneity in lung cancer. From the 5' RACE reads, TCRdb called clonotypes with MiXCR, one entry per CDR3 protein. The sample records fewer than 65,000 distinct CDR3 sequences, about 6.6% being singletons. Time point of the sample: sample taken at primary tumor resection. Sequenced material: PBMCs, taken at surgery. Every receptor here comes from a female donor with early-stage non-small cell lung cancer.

The CDR3 reads CASSFPRQGGSEQFF. Written as DNA, the CDR3 is TGTGCCAGCAGTTTCCCCCGACAGGGGGGATCTGAGCAGTTCTTC. The chain is built from TRBV27 and TRBJ2-1; 9 nucleotides match TRBD1. Losses at the gene ends were 3 bases for V and 9 bases for J; bases not matched to a gene: 9. The CDR3 contains 15 residues. Germline V gene lookup returns CDR1 MNHEY and CDR2 SMNVEV (reference sequence).

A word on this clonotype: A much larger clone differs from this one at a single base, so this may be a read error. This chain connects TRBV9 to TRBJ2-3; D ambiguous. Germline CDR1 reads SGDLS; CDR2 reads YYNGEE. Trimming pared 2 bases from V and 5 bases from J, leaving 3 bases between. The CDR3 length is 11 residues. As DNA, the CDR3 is TGTGCCAGCAGCGTTGAAGATACGCAGTATTTT. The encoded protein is CASSVEDTQYF.

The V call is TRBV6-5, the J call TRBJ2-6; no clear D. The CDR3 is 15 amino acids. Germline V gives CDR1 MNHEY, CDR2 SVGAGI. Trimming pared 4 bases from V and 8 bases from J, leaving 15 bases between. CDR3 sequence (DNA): TGTGCCAGCAGTTCCGGACCAAGTCGGACCAACGTCCTGACTTTC. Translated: CASSSGPSRTNVLTF.

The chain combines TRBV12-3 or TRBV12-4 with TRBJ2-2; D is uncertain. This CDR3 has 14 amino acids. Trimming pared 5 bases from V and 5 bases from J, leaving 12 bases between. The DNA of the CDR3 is TGTGCCAGCAGTCCCCCCCTTGAAACCGGGGAGCTGTTTTTT. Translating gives CASSPPLETGELFF.

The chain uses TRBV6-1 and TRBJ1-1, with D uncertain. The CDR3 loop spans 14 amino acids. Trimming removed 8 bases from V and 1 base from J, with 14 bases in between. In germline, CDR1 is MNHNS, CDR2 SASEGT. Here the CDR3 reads CASLAGDSNTEAFF. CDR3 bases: TGTGCCAGCCTGGCGGGAGACTCGAACACTGAAGCTTTCTTT.

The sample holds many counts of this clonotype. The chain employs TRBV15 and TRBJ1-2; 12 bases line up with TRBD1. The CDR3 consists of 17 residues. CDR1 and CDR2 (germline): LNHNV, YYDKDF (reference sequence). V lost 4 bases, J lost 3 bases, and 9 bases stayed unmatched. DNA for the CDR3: TGTGCCACCAGCACGAGACCGGGACAGGGGGCGGACTATGGCTACACCTTC. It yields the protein CATSTRPGQGADYGYTF.

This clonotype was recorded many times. CDR3 sequence reads: CSVEDFSPGGAEAFF. DNA for the CDR3: TGCAGCGTTGAAGATTTCAGTCCCGGGGGCGCTGAAGCTTTCTTT. This chain uses TRBV29-1 with TRBJ1-1, with D possibly matching TRBD1 (6 bases). CDR1 and CDR2 (germline): SQVTM, ANQGSEA. Deletions cut 0 bases from V and 6 bases from J, with 17 bases between. There are 15 residues in the CDR3.

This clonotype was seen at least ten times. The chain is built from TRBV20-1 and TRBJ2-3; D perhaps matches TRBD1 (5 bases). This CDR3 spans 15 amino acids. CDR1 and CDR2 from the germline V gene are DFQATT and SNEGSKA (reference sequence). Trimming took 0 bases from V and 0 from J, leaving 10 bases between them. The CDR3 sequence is CSARDDPGSTDTQYF. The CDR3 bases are TGCAGTGCTAGAGATGACCCAGGGAGCACAGATACGCAGTATTTT.

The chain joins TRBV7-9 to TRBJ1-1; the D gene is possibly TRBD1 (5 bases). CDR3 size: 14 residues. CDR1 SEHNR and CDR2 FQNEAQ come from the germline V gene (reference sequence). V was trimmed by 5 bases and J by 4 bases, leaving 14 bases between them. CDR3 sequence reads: CASSPGPGGTEAFF. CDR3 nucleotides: TGTGCCAGCAGCCCGGGACCCGGAGGCACTGAAGCTTTCTTT.

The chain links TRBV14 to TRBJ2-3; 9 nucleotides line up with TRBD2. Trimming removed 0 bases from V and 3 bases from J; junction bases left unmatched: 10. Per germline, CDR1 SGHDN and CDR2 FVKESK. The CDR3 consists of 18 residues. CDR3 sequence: CASSQEKRGARRTDTQYF. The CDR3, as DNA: TGTGCCAGCAGCCAAGAGAAGCGGGGGGCCAGGAGAACAGATACGCAGTATTTT.

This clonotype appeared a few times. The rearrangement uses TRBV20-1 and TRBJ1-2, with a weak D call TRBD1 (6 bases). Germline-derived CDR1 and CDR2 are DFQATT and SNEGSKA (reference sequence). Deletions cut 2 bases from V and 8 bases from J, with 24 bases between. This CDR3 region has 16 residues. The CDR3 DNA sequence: TGCAGTGCTAGACCAAGATCGCGGGACACCTATCAGGGCTACACCTTC. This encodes CSARPRSRDTYQGYTF.

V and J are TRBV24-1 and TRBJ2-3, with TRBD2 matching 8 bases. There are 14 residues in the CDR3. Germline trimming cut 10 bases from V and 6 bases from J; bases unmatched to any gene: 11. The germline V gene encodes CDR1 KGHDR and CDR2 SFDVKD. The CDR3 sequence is CATQSGGREDTQYF. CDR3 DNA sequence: TGTGCCACTCAGAGCGGGGGCCGGGAGGATACGCAGTATTTT.

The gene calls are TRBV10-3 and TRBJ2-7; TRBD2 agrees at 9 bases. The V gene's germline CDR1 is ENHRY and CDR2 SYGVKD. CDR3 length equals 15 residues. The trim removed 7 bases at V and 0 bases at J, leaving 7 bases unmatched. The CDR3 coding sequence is TGTGCCATCAACGGACTAGCGTCGATCTCCTACGAGCAGTACGTC. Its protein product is CAINGLASISYEQYV.

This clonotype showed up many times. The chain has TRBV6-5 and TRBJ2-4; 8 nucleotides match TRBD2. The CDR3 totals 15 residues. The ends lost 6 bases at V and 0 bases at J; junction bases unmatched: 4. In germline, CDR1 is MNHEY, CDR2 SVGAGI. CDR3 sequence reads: CASSQAGVAKNIQYF. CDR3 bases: TGTGCCAGCAGCCAAGCGGGAGTAGCCAAAAACATTCAGTACTTC.

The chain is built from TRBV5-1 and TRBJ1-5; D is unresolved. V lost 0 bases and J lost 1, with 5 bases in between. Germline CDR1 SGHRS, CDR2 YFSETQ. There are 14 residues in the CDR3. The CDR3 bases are TGCGCCAGCAGCTTGGATGGGAGCAATCAGCCCCAGCATTTT. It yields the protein CASSLDGSNQPQHF.

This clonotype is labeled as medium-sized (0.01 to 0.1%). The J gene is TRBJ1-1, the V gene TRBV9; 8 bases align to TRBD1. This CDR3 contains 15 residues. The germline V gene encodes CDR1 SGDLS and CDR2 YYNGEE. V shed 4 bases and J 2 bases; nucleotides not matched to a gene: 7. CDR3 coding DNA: TGTGCCAGCAGCCCCTGGACAGGGCTTAACACTGAAGCTTTCTTT. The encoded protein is CASSPWTGLNTEAFF.

The CDR3 region is CASSFGERPQYF. The CDR3 coding sequence is TGTGCCAGCAGCTTTGGGGAAAGGCCCCAGTACTTC. The rearrangement joins TRBV7-9 to TRBJ2-5; D not certain. Trimming stripped 3 bases from V and 9 bases from J, with 11 bases between. Germline-derived CDR1 and CDR2 are SEHNR and FQNEAQ (reference sequence). The CDR3 extends over 12 amino acids.

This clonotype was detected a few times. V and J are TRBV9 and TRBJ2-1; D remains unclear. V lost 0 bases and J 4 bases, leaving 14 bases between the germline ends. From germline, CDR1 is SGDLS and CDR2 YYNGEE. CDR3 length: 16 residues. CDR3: CASSVEGRPPYNEQFF. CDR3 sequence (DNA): TGTGCCAGCAGCGTAGAGGGCCGACCCCCTTACAATGAGCAGTTCTTC.

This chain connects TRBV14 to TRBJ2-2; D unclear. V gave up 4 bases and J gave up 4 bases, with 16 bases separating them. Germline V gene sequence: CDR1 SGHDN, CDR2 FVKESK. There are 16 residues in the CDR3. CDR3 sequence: CASSPTGRPSTGELFF. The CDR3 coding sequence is TGTGCCAGCAGCCCGACTGGGCGACCGAGCACCGGGGAGCTGTTTTTT.